The 17 T cell receptor beta chains given below trace back to one sample, sequenced in a study of cytomegalovirus exposure and HLA in healthy donors. Generated by immunoSEQ multiplex PCR, the TCRdb table keeps only in-frame clones and is missing some. The data hold tens of thousands of clones, with about 96% observed a single time. The sequencing sample was made of PBMCs. The receptors shown here come from a man between 18 and 35 years old in good health and CMV-seronegative.

The CDR3 DNA is TGTGCCAGCATGGGAGCGGCCGTAAACACCGGGGAGCTGTTTTTT. Translated: CASMGAAVNTGELFF. The chain couples TRBV6-6 to TRBJ2-2, with TRBD2 as a possible D gene (5 bases). This CDR3 has 15 residues. Looked up from germline, CDR1 is MNHNY and CDR2 is SVGAGI (reference sequence). V was cut by 7 bases and J by 2 bases, with 14 bases left in between.

This chain's CDR3 is CASSSAQGEAFF. CDR3 sequence (DNA): TGTGCCAGCTCATCAGCGCAGGGTGAAGCTTTCTTT. The chain links TRBV18 to TRBJ1-1; a weak D match, TRBD1 (5 bases). Germline CDR1 is KGHSH and CDR2 is LQKENI. V lost 5 bases and J lost 7, with 11 bases in between. The CDR3 length is 12 residues.

This clone has only one observation. The chain joins TRBV6-5 to TRBJ1-5, with 8 bases matching TRBD1. J gave up 5 bases and V 2 bases, and 5 bases lay outside the gene matches. The V gene's germline CDR1 is MNHEY and CDR2 SVGAGI. The CDR3 is 15 amino acids. The CDR3 DNA reads as TGTGCCAGCAGTTACGGGACAGGTGACGATCAGCCCCAGCATTTT. It codes for CASSYGTGDDQPQHF.

The V and J genes are TRBV5-4 and TRBJ2-5, with D perhaps matching TRBD1 (6 bases). The CDR3 is made up of 13 amino acids. Deletions cut 4 bases from V and 6 bases from J, with 13 bases between. Germline V lookup: CDR1 SGHNT, CDR2 YYREEE (reference sequence). Written as DNA, the CDR3 is TGTGCCAGCAGCCGACAGGAGGCGAAGACCCAGTACTTC. The encoded protein is CASSRQEAKTQYF.

V usage is TRBV27 and J usage is TRBJ2-1; D gene uncertain. CDR3 size: 15 residues. V was trimmed by 3 bases and J by 0 bases, leaving 9 bases between them. Germline-derived CDR1 and CDR2 are MNHEY and SMNVEV (reference sequence). The CDR3 nucleotides read TGTGCCAGCAGTTTCGACACCCCCTCCTACAATGAGCAGTTCTTC. It specifies CASSFDTPSYNEQFF.

V gene TRBV7-8 combines with J gene TRBJ2-3; 7 positions match TRBD2. The CDR3 has 15 residues. Trimming cost V 1 base and J 3 bases; bases outside gene matches: 4. In germline, CDR1 is SGHVS, CDR2 FQNEAQ. CDR3 sequence reads: CASSLGGGGTDTQYF. CDR3 coding DNA: TGTGCCAGCAGCTTAGGGGGCGGGGGTACAGATACGCAGTATTTT. The full variable domain, completed using reference TRBV7-8 and TRBJ2-3, is GAGVSQSPRYKVAKRGQDVALRCDPISGHVSLFWYQQALGQGPEFLTYFQNEAQLDKSGLPSDRFFAERPEGSVSTLKIQRTQQEDSAVYLCASSLGGGGTDTQYFGPGTRLTVL.

V is TRBV7-2 and J is TRBJ2-2; 7 bases are a match to TRBD2. This CDR3 comprises 14 residues. The J segment lost 7 bases and the V segment lost 2 bases, leaving 4 bases of the junction unmatched. CDR1 SGHTA and CDR2 FQGNSA come from the germline V gene. Here the CDR3 reads CASSLTGGVGELFF. CDR3 nucleotide sequence: TGTGCCAGCAGCTTAACGGGGGGAGTCGGGGAGCTGTTTTTT. Filled out from reference TRBV7-2 and TRBJ2-2, the complete variable domain reads GAGVSQSPSNKVTEKGKDVELRCDPISGHTALYWYRQSLGQGLEFLIYFQGNSAPDKSGLPSDRFSAERTGGSVSTLTIQRTQQEDSAVYLCASSLTGGVGELFFGEGSRLTVL.

The gene calls are TRBV28 and TRBJ1-2; 11 nucleotides agree with TRBD1. The CDR3 consists of 18 residues. J lost 4 bases, V lost 3 bases, and 13 bases had no gene match. Germline-derived CDR1 and CDR2 are MDHEN and SYDVKM. As DNA, the CDR3 is TGTGCCAGCAGTTTGGATTTGGGACAGGGGGTTACCGTCTATGGCTACACCTTC. Protein product: CASSLDLGQGVTVYGYTF.

The chain uses TRBV11-3 and TRBJ2-3; 12 nucleotides match TRBD2. V lost 5 bases and J lost 3; bases outside the gene matches: 12. The germline gives CDR1 SGHNT, CDR2 YENEEA. There are 18 residues in the CDR3. The CDR3 coding sequence is TGTGCCAGCAGCGGACAGGGCCAACTAGCGGGAGGAACAGATACGCAGTATTTT. Its protein product is CASSGQGQLAGGTDTQYF.

The V call is TRBV10-3, the J call TRBJ1-4; D gene uncertain. Per the germline V gene, CDR1 is ENHRY and CDR2 is SYGVKD. The CDR3 has 13 residues. Trimming removed 10 bases from V and 4 bases from J, with 13 bases in between. CDR3 sequence reads: CATNREINEKLFF. For the CDR3, the DNA is TGTGCCACAAATCGGGAGATTAATGAAAAACTGTTTTTT.

V gene TRBV25-1 combines with J gene TRBJ1-1, with TRBD1 matching 7 bases. J gave up 5 bases and V 7 bases, and 10 bases lay outside the gene matches. Germline V gene sequence: CDR1 MGHDK, CDR2 SYGVNS. The CDR3 runs 14 residues. The CDR3 region has the DNA TGTGCCAGCACCGAACAGGGGTTGGGAACTGAAGCTTTCTTT. Its protein is CASTEQGLGTEAFF.

The rearrangement links TRBV7-9 to TRBJ2-2, with D unresolved. V dropped 4 bases and J dropped 5 bases, with 17 bases sitting between them. This CDR3 spans 16 amino acids. Germline V gene lookup returns CDR1 SEHNR and CDR2 FQNEAQ (reference sequence). The CDR3 protein is CASSSYWSSETGELFF. DNA for the CDR3: TGTGCCAGCAGCTCCTACTGGTCTAGTGAAACCGGGGAGCTGTTTTTT.

The rearrangement links TRBV2 to TRBJ2-2; 8 bases line up with TRBD2. This CDR3 is built from 14 residues. J lost 5 bases, V lost 8 bases, and 7 bases had no gene match. Germline V gene sequence: CDR1 SNHLY, CDR2 FYNNEI. The CDR3 here is CASWSGSETGELFF. The CDR3 bases are TGTGCCAGCTGGAGCGGGAGTGAGACCGGGGAGCTGTTTTTT.

The chain links TRBV5-1 to TRBJ1-2; 7 bases are shared with TRBD1. The V segment lost 4 bases and the J segment 2 bases; nucleotides outside the gene matches: 8. The CDR3 has 15 amino acids. Germline CDR1 is SGHRS and CDR2 is YFSETQ. CDR3 loop: CASSPTGAQNYGYTF. CDR3 DNA: TGCGCCAGCAGCCCCACAGGGGCGCAGAACTATGGCTACACCTTC.

The chain carries TRBV2 and TRBJ2-7, with 12 bases fitting TRBD2. V was pared by 6 bases and J by 3 bases, with 3 bases of the junction left unmatched. CDR3 size: 14 residues. CDR1 is SNHLY and CDR2 is FYNNEI in the germline V gene. The CDR3 sequence is CASRRLAGDYEQYF. In DNA, the CDR3 is TGTGCCAGCAGAAGACTAGCGGGGGACTACGAGCAGTACTTC.

The chain couples TRBV19 to TRBJ2-1; D unclear. V was shortened by 3 bases and J by 4 bases, with 10 bases between the two germline ends. Per germline, CDR1 LNHDA and CDR2 SQIVND (reference sequence). CDR3 length: 14 residues. The CDR3 sequence is CASSISLAYNEQFF. The DNA of the CDR3 is TGTGCCAGTAGTATTTCATTAGCTTACAATGAGCAGTTCTTC.

In this sample, this clone turned up a few times. The chain is built from TRBV4-2 and TRBJ1-2, with 12 bases fitting TRBD1. V dropped 0 bases and J dropped 8; count of bases not matched to a gene: 4. The length of the CDR3 is 15 residues. CDR1 and CDR2 from the germline V gene are LGHNA and YNFKEQ. The CDR3 DNA is TGTGCCAGCAGCCAAGACCGGGACAGGGGGCAAGGCTACACCTTC. Translated, it gives CASSQDRDRGQGYTF.